This T cell receptor (beta chain) was sequenced in a study of T cell clonality in common variable immunodeficiency. Both groups were predominantly of Caucasian heritage. Study-wide results and limits: In common variable immunodeficiency, TCR beta chains reportedly carried fewer deletions and N-nucleotide insertions. Patient heterogeneity in the CVID cohort limited correlations between repertoire features and clinical complications. Compared with healthy controls, CVID subjects showed increased TCRbeta clonality, mostly in about a third.

This clone occurred many times. Its target is not known. The read ends 3 residues shy of where the CDR3 ends; the end is completed using the germline J gene. The table came from immunoSEQ multiplex PCR; TCRdb's copy has only in-frame clones and leaves some out. The record shows under 40,000 clones for this sample, with no singletons present. The CDR3 consists of 15 residues. The trim removed 5 bases at V and 1 base at J, leaving 2 bases unmatched. CDR1 is SGHTA and CDR2 is FQGNSA in the germline V gene. The chain combines TRBV7-2 with TRBJ2-2; TRBD2 aligns across 9 bases. The receptor was isolated from a person aged 18-70 years in good health. Specimen: peripheral blood mononuclear cells. CDR3 bases read: TGTGCCAGCAGCCAACTAGCGGGGAACACCGGGGAG. Protein product: CASSQLAGNTGE. The whole CDR3 sequence reads CASSQLAGNTGELFF.